This TCR beta chain was profiled in a study of T cell repertoires in cytomegalovirus infection. Study-level information: CMV infection and matching HLA type were both indicated by public TCR beta signatures. General study results and limits: Predominance within the ex vivo response was attributable to HLA-C-restricted CMV-specific TCR beta clonotypes. Accumulated public TCR beta family frequency recognized individuals carrying CMV together with the relevant HLA.

From germline, CDR1 is MNHNS and CDR2 SASEGT. The CDR3 consists of 15 residues. The trim removed 6 bases at V and 5 bases at J, leaving 10 bases unmatched. TCRdb reprocessed the reads via MiXCR and lists one record per CDR3 protein. The table has more than 400,000 distinct CDR3 sequences, more than 20% seen once. A note on this clonotype: What it recognizes is unknown.

The sequence derives from a human donor in good health (CMV status not recorded). Some clones in this sample may be carry-over from other donors' samples. The chain combines TRBV6-1 with TRBJ1-1; 9 nucleotides match TRBD1. What was sequenced was PBMCs. In nucleotides, the CDR3 is TGTGCCAGCAGGGCGAGACGGACAGGGGAAACTGAAGCTTTCTTT. It encodes CASRARRTGETEAFF.